This is a list of T cell receptor beta chains from one sample in a study of cytomegalovirus exposure and HLA in healthy donors. Clones were read by immunoSEQ multiplex PCR, and TCRdb kept only the in-frame ones, dropping some. The sample records about 110,000 clones, roughly 78% being singletons. Sequencing was done on a sample of PBMCs. The receptors stem from a woman aged 25 to 45 in good health and CMV-seronegative. The CDR3 runs from the conserved cysteine through the conserved F or W. The order of the fields is J gene, D gene, clone size, V gene, CDR3 protein, CDR3 DNA. A D gene is named only where the DNA matches it firmly. Some rows mark clone size as missing; the rest say once, few, many or name a class of expanded clone.

J gene: TRBJ2-4
D gene: -
clone size: -
V gene: TRBV6-5
CDR3 protein: CASSYSRVAKQYF
CDR3 DNA: TGTGCCAGCAGTTACTCCCGGGTCGCGAAACAGTACTTC

J gene: TRBJ2-7
D gene: TRBD2
clone size: -
V gene: TRBV10-3
CDR3 protein: CAMSGLAVSPYEQYF
CDR3 DNA: TGTGCCATGTCGGGACTAGCGGTAAGTCCCTACGAGCAGTACTTC

J gene: TRBJ2-5
D gene: -
clone size: -
V gene: TRBV4-2
CDR3 protein: CASSQVTGVGETQYF
CDR3 DNA: TGTGCCAGCAGCCAAGTTACGGGGGTGGGGGAGACCCAGTACTTC

J gene: TRBJ1-2
D gene: -
clone size: once
V gene: TRBV6-6
CDR3 protein: CASSTPGDYGYTF
CDR3 DNA: TGTGCCAGCAGCACCCCAGGTGACTATGGCTACACCTTC

J gene: TRBJ2-1
D gene: -
clone size: once
V gene: TRBV30
CDR3 protein: CAWGPNNEQFF
CDR3 DNA: TGTGCCTGGGGCCCCAACAATGAGCAGTTCTTC

J gene: TRBJ2-3
D gene: TRBD2
clone size: -
V gene: TRBV11-3
CDR3 protein: CASSLKGLADPGPYTQYF
CDR3 DNA: TGTGCCAGCAGCCTAAAGGGACTAGCGGATCCGGGCCCATATACGCAGTATTTT

J gene: TRBJ1-2
D gene: -
clone size: once
V gene: TRBV28
CDR3 protein: CATNAAINYGYTF
CDR3 DNA: TGTGCCACCAACGCGGCAATTAACTATGGCTACACCTTC

J gene: TRBJ2-7
D gene: -
clone size: -
V gene: TRBV9
CDR3 protein: CASSRGLASYEQYF
CDR3 DNA: TGTGCCAGCAGCCGGGGTCTAGCGTCCTACGAGCAGTACTTC

J gene: TRBJ2-1
D gene: -
clone size: -
V gene: TRBV30
CDR3 protein: CAWRLIVGHSPYNEQFF
CDR3 DNA: TGTGCCTGGAGATTAATAGTCGGACATAGCCCCTACAATGAGCAGTTCTTC

J gene: TRBJ2-1
D gene: -
clone size: -
V gene: TRBV4-1
CDR3 protein: CASSQVPLRDEQFF
CDR3 DNA: TGCGCCAGCAGCCAAGTCCCGCTCCGGGATGAGCAGTTCTTC

J gene: TRBJ2-7
D gene: -
clone size: once
V gene: TRBV7-6
CDR3 protein: CASSKDSTYEQYF
CDR3 DNA: TGTGCCAGCAGTAAAGACAGTACCTACGAGCAGTACTTC

J gene: TRBJ2-1
D gene: TRBD2
clone size: few
V gene: TRBV28
CDR3 protein: CASTSGRVGEQFF
CDR3 DNA: TGTGCCAGTACTAGCGGGAGAGTGGGTGAGCAGTTCTTC

J gene: TRBJ2-7
D gene: -
clone size: -
V gene: TRBV12-5
CDR3 protein: CASSHELYEQYF
CDR3 DNA: TGTGCTAGTTCGCATGAACTTTACGAGCAGTACTTC

J gene: TRBJ2-2
D gene: -
clone size: -
V gene: TRBV4-2
CDR3 protein: CASSQDRRAGELFF
CDR3 DNA: TGTGCCAGCAGCCAAGACAGGCGAGCCGGGGAGCTGTTTTTT

J gene: TRBJ1-5
D gene: -
clone size: -
V gene: TRBV30
CDR3 protein: CAWSEDLTQPQHF
CDR3 DNA: TGTGCCTGGAGTGAAGACTTGACCCAGCCCCAGCATTTT

J gene: TRBJ2-7
D gene: -
clone size: -
V gene: TRBV28
CDR3 protein: CASSLFQGRGEQYF
CDR3 DNA: TGTGCCAGCAGTTTGTTCCAGGGGAGGGGCGAGCAGTACTTC

J gene: TRBJ2-2
D gene: TRBD2
clone size: -
V gene: TRBV27
CDR3 protein: CASSLKGLAGPSAGELFF
CDR3 DNA: TGTGCCAGCAGTTTAAAGGGGCTAGCGGGACCGTCCGCCGGGGAGCTGTTTTTT

J gene: TRBJ2-3
D gene: -
clone size: -
V gene: TRBV7-2
CDR3 protein: CASSISWVGGASGDTQYF
CDR3 DNA: TGTGCCAGCAGTATCTCCTGGGTCGGCGGGGCGTCGGGTGATACGCAGTATTTT

J gene: TRBJ2-1
D gene: -
clone size: -
V gene: TRBV15
CDR3 protein: CATSRRQDQTDNEQFF
CDR3 DNA: TGTGCCACCAGCAGAAGACAGGATCAGACTGACAATGAGCAGTTCTTC

J gene: TRBJ2-1
D gene: -
clone size: -
V gene: TRBV4-3
CDR3 protein: CASSQDRDNEQFF
CDR3 DNA: TGCGCCAGCAGCCAAGACCGGGACAATGAGCAGTTCTTC

J gene: TRBJ2-7
D gene: TRBD2
clone size: -
V gene: TRBV6-1
CDR3 protein: CASSITSGRLYEQYF
CDR3 DNA: TGTGCCAGCAGTATAACTAGCGGGAGGCTCTACGAGCAGTACTTC

J gene: TRBJ1-5
D gene: -
clone size: -
V gene: TRBV7-9
CDR3 protein: CASSLASGGGQPQHF
CDR3 DNA: TGTGCCAGCAGCTTAGCGAGTGGGGGAGGTCAGCCCCAGCATTTT

J gene: TRBJ2-7
D gene: -
clone size: once
V gene: TRBV7-2
CDR3 protein: CASSRPGLSYEQYF
CDR3 DNA: TGTGCCAGCAGCCGTCCGGGACTCTCCTACGAGCAGTACTTC

J gene: TRBJ2-3
D gene: TRBD2
clone size: -
V gene: TRBV9
CDR3 protein: CASSGPGGGADTQYF
CDR3 DNA: TGTGCCAGCAGCGGGCCGGGCGGGGGTGCAGATACGCAGTATTTT

J gene: TRBJ1-1
D gene: TRBD1
clone size: -
V gene: TRBV6-5
CDR3 protein: CASSFDRGLNTEAFF
CDR3 DNA: TGTGCCAGCAGTTTCGACAGGGGGCTGAACACTGAAGCTTTCTTT

J gene: TRBJ1-4
D gene: TRBD1
clone size: once
V gene: TRBV2
CDR3 protein: CAVKDRGNEKLFF
CDR3 DNA: TGTGCCGTGAAGGACAGGGGGAATGAAAAACTGTTTTTT

J gene: TRBJ1-2
D gene: -
clone size: -
V gene: TRBV15
CDR3 protein: CATSRMTGDYGYTF
CDR3 DNA: TGTGCCACCAGCAGAATGACAGGTGACTATGGCTACACCTTC